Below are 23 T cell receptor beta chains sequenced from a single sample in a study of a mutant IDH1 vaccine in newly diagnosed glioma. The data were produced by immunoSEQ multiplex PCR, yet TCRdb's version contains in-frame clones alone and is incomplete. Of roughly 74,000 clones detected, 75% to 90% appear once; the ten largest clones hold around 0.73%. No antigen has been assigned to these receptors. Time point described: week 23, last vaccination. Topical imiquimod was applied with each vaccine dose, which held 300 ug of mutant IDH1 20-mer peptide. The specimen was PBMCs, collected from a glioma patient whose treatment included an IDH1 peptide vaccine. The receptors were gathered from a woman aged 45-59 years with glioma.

The CDR3 is CASSFPGAGSNNEQFF. The CDR3 region has the DNA TGTGCCAGCAGCTTCCCAGGGGCCGGCAGTAACAATGAGCAGTTCTTC. The rearrangement uses TRBV9 and TRBJ2-1; possible D gene TRBD1, 6 bases. The V end was cut by 4 bases, the J end by 5 bases, with 19 bases between. Per germline, CDR1 SGDLS and CDR2 YYNGEE. This CDR3 contains 16 residues.

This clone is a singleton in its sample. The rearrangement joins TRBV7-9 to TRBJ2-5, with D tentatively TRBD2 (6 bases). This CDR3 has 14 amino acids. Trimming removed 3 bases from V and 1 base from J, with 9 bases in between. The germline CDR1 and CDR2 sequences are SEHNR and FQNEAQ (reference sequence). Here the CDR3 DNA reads TGTGCCAGCAGCTTGCTAGCGCTCCAAGAGACCCAGTACTTC. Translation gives CASSLLALQETQYF.

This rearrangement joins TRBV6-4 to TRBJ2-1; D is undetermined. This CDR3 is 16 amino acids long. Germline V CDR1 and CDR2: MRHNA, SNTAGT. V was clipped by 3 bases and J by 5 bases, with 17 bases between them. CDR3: CASSENKPSVHNEQFF. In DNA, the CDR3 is TGTGCCAGCAGTGAGAATAAGCCATCTGTACACAATGAGCAGTTCTTC.

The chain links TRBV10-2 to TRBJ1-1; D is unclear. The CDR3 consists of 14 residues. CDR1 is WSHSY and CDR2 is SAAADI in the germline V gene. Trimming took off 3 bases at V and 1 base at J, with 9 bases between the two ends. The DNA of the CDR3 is TGCGCCAGCAGTGAATGGCAGTGGAACACTGAAGCTTTCTTT. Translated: CASSEWQWNTEAFF.

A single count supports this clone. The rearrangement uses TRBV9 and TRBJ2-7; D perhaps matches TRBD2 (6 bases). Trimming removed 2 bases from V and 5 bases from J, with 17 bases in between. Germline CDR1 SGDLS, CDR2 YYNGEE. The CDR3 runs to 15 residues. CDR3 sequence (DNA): TGTGCCAGCAGCGTCCTGAGTAGCGGTAGCGACGAGCAGTACTTC. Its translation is CASSVLSSGSDEQYF.

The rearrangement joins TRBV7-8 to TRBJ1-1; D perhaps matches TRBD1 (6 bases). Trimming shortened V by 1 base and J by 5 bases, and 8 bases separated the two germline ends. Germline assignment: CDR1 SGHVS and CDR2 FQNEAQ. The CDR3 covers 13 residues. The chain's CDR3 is CASSLDQGTEAFF. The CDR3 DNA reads TGTGCCAGCAGCTTAGATCAGGGGACTGAAGCTTTCTTT.

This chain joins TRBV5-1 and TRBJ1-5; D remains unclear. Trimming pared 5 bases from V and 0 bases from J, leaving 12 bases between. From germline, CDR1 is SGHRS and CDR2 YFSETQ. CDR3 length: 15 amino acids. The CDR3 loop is CASSRSGDSNQPQHF. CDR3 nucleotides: TGCGCCAGCAGTCGTTCGGGAGATAGCAATCAGCCCCAGCATTTT.

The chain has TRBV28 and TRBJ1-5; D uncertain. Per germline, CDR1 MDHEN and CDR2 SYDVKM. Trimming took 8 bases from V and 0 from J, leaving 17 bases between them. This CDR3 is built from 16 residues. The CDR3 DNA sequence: TGTGCCAGCTTCCCGAGTGGCAGAAATAGCAATCAGCCCCAGCATTTT. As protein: CASFPSGRNSNQPQHF.

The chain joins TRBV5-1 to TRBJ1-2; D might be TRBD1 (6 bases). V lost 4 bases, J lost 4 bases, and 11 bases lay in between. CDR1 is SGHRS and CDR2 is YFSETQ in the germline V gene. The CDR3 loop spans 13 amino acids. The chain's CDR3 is CASSVTGAYGYTF. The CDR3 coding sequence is TGCGCCAGCAGCGTGACAGGAGCCTATGGCTACACCTTC.

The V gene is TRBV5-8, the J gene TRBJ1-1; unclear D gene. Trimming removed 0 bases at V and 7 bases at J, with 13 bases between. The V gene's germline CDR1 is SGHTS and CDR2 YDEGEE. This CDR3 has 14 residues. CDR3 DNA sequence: TGTGCCAGCAGCTTGGCTTCGTTGGCAGGTGAAGCTTTCTTT. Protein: CASSLASLAGEAFF.

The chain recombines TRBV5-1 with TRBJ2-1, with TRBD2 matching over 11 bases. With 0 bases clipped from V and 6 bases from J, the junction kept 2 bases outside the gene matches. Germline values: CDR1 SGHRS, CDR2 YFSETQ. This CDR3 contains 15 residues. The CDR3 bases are TGCGCCAGCAGCTTGGGGCTAGCGGGAGGCAATGAGCAGTTCTTC. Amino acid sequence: CASSLGLAGGNEQFF.

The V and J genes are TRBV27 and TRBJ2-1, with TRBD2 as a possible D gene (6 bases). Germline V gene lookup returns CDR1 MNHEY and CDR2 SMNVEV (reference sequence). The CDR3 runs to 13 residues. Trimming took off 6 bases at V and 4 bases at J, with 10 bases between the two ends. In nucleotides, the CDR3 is TGTGCCAGCAGCGCGGGGCTGTACAATGAGCAGTTCTTC. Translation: CASSAGLYNEQFF.

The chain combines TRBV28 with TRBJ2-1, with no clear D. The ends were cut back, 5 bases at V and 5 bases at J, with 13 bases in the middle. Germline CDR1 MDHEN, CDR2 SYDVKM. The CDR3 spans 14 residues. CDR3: CASSLSGIDNEQFF. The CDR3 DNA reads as TGTGCCAGCAGTCTTTCTGGGATCGACAATGAGCAGTTCTTC.

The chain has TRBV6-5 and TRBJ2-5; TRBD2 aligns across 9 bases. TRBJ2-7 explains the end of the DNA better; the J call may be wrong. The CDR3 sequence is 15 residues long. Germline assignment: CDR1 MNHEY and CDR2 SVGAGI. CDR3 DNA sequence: TGTGCCAGCAGTTACACTAGCGGGCTATCCTACGAGCAGTACTTC. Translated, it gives CASSYTSGLSYEQYF.

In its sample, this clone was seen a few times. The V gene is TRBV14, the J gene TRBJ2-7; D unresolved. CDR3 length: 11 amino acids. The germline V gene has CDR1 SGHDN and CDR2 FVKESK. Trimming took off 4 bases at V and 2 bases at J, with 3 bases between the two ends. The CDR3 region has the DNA TGTGCCAGCAGCCCCGCCTACGAGCAGTACTTC. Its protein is CASSPAYEQYF.

The CDR3 DNA reads TGCAGTGCTAGCCAAGGCACTGAAGCTTTCTTT. Translation gives CSASQGTEAFF. The rearrangement uses TRBV20-1 and TRBJ1-1; D unresolved. The CDR3 extends over 11 amino acids. V lost 3 bases to trimming and J lost 4 bases, with 6 bases between them. In germline, CDR1 is DFQATT, CDR2 SNEGSKA (reference sequence).

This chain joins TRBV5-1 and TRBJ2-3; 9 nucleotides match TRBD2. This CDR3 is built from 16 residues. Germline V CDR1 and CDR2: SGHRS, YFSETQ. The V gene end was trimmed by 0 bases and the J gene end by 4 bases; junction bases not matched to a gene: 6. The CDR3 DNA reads TGCGCCAGCAGCTTGGGGATAGCGGGAGTCCCAGATACGCAGTATTTT. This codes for CASSLGIAGVPDTQYF. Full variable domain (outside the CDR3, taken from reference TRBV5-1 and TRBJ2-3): KAGVTQTPRYLIKTRGQQVTLSCSPISGHRSVSWYQQTPGQGLQFLFEYFSETQRNKGNFPGRFSGRQFSNSRSEMNVSTLELGDSALYLCASSLGIAGVPDTQYFGPGTRLTVL.

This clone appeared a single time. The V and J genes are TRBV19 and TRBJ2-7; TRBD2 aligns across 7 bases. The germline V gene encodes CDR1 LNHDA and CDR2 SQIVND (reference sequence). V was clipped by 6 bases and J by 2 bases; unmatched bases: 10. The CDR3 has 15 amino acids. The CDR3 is CASRRTWGGPYEQYF. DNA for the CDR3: TGTGCCAGTAGACGGACCTGGGGGGGACCCTACGAGCAGTACTTC.

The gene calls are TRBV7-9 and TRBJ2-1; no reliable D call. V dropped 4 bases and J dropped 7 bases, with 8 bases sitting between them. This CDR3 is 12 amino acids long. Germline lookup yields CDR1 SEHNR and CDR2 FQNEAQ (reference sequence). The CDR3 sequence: CASSSDLNEQFF. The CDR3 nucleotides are TGTGCCAGCAGCTCCGACCTGAATGAGCAGTTCTTC.

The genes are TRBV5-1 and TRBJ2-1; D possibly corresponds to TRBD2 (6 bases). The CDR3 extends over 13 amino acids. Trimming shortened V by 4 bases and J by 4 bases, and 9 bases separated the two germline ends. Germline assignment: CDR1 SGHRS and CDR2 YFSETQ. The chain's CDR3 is CASSRELYNEQFF. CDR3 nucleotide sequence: TGCGCCAGCAGCCGGGAGCTTTACAATGAGCAGTTCTTC.

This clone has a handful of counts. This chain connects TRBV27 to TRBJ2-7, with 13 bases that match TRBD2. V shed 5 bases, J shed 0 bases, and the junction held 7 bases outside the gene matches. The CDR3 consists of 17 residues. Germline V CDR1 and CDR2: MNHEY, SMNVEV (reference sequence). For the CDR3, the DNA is TGTGCCAGCAGTCTTGGACTAGCGGGAGTCCCCTCCTACGAGCAGTACTTC. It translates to CASSLGLAGVPSYEQYF.

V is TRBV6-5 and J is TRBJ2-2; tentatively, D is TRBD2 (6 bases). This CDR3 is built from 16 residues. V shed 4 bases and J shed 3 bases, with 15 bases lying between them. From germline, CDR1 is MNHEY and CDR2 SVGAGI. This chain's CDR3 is CASSSSVGLDTGELFF. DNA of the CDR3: TGTGCCAGCAGTTCGTCCGTGGGACTGGACACCGGGGAGCTGTTTTTT.

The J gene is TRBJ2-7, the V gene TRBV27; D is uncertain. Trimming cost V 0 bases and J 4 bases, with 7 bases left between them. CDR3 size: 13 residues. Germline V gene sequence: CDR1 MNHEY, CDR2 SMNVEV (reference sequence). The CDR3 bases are TGTGCCAGCAGTTTATCTTTCAAATACGAGCAGTACTTC. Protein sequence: CASSLSFKYEQYF.